This TCR beta chain was retrieved from a study of blood T cell repertoires in COVID-19. Trimming left V 1 base short and J 4 bases short, with 9 bases between. CDR1 is SGHNT and CDR2 is YYREEE in the germline V gene (reference sequence). The CDR3 has 14 residues. Per the original data handling: Amplification with reference gene primers provided the estimates of nucleated cell counts. Some clones are missing from TCRdb's copy, which holds only in-frame ones; the method was immunoSEQ multiplex PCR. V, J and clone size are taken as reported in that table, and D and trimming were inferred from the DNA itself. The table records fewer than 350,000 clones, approximately 88% of them present only once. For recovered donors of Cohort 3, there were two negative PCRs, clearance, or symptom resolution.

The source material was PBMCs or T cells enriched from blood (not recorded which). The V call is TRBV5-4, the J call TRBJ1-5; D gene uncertain. The sequence derives from a man in his sixties who had recovered from COVID-19. CDR3 protein: CASSLFEANQPQHF. The CDR3 DNA is TGTGCCAGCAGCTTGTTTGAAGCGAATCAGCCCCAGCATTTT.